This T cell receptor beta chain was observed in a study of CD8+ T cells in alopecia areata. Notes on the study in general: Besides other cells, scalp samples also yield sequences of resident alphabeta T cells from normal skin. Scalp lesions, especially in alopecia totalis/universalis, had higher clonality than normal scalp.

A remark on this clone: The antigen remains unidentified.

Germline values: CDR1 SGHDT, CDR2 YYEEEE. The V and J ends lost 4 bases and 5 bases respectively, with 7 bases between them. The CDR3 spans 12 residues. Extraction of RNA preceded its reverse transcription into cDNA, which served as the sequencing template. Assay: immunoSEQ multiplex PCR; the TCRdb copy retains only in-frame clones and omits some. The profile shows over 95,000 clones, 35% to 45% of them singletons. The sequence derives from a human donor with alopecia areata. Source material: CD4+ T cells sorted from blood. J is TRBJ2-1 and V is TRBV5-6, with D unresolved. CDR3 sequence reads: CASSPRHNEQFF. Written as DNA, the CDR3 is TGTGCCAGCAGCCCCAGGCACAATGAGCAGTTCTTC.